This T cell receptor beta chain was captured by sequencing in a study of resident and recirculating memory T cells in vitiligo. The CDR3 runs 14 residues. J was trimmed by 2 bases and V by 3 bases; bases with no gene match: 2. The germline gives CDR1 SGDLS, CDR2 YYNGEE. This table comes from immunoSEQ multiplex PCR, and its TCRdb copy is limited to in-frame clones, with some not included. The data show more than 35,000 clones, about 90% seen once. Sequenced input: blood. This sequence was found in a male donor with vitiligo. The rearrangement uses TRBV9 and TRBJ2-3; TRBD2 agrees at 8 bases. CDR3 sequence reads: CASSGTSTTDTQYF. The CDR3 DNA follows: TGTGCCAGCAGCGGGACTAGCACCACAGATACGCAGTATTTT. The full variable domain, completed using reference TRBV9 and TRBJ2-3, is DSGVTQTPKHLITATGQRVTLRCSPRSGDLSVYWYQQSLDQGLQFLIQYYNGEERAKGNILERFSAQQFPDLHSELNLSSLELGDSALYFCASSGTSTTDTQYFGPGTRLTVL.